The 25 T cell receptor beta chains in this list originate from one sample, sequenced in a study of shared clonotypes between healthy human individuals. Profiling relied on immunoSEQ multiplex PCR, and the TCRdb table lists in-frame clones only, not all of them. The table lists 640,000 or so clones, approximately 79% of them singletons. Sequencing used memory CD4+ T cells sorted from blood. Regarding subset: CD45RA-negative fraction. These receptors all come from a woman aged 25 to 39 in good health.

This clone turned up a few times. The rearrangement uses TRBV7-9 and TRBJ2-7; TRBD2 aligns across 9 bases. The length of the CDR3 is 16 residues. Germline CDR1 reads SEHNR; CDR2 reads FQNEAQ (reference sequence). V shed 1 base and J 3 bases; nucleotides not matched to a gene: 7. CDR3 sequence: CASSLGVSGSSYEQYF. CDR3 in DNA: TGTGCCAGCAGCTTAGGTGTTAGCGGGAGTAGCTACGAGCAGTACTTC.

The rearrangement uses TRBV2 and TRBJ2-7; D is possibly TRBD1 (7 bases). Germline values: CDR1 SNHLY, CDR2 FYNNEI. This CDR3 has 13 residues. With 6 bases removed from V and 3 bases from J, the gap between germline ends came to 12 bases. DNA for the CDR3: TGTGCCAGCAGGCGGGACAGCAACTACGAGCAGTACTTC. This sequence encodes CASRRDSNYEQYF.

The gene calls are TRBV4-1 and TRBJ1-5, with 10 nucleotides matching TRBD1. The CDR3 loop spans 18 amino acids. Germline V gives CDR1 MGHRA, CDR2 YSYEKL. V trimming: 3 bases; J trimming: 2 bases; junction bases outside the gene matches: 10. DNA of the CDR3: TGCGCCAGCAGCCATCCCGGGACAGGGGTAGGACGCAATCAGCCCCAGCATTTT. Its translation: CASSHPGTGVGRNQPQHF.

The CDR3 DNA reads TGCGCCAGCAGCACCAGCAGCAACCGAAAGACCTATGGCTACACCTTC. It translates to CASSTSSNRKTYGYTF. This rearrangement joins TRBV4-1 to TRBJ1-2, with unresolved D. V dropped 5 bases and J dropped 4 bases, with 20 bases sitting between them. Per the germline V gene, CDR1 is MGHRA and CDR2 is YSYEKL. There are 16 residues in the CDR3.

J is TRBJ2-1 and V is TRBV9, with 7 nucleotides matching TRBD2. Unmatched junction bases numbered 11, after V lost 3 bases and J lost 5 bases. Germline V CDR1 and CDR2: SGDLS, YYNGEE. The length of the CDR3 is 16 residues. CDR3 nucleotides: TGTGCCAGCAGCGCCGGCCTCGGGACTACCAACAATGAGCAGTTCTTC. This gives the protein CASSAGLGTTNNEQFF.

This clone appeared once. The chain employs TRBV19 and TRBJ2-4, with 8 bases fitting TRBD1. This CDR3 is built from 14 residues. The germline gives CDR1 LNHDA, CDR2 SQIVND (reference sequence). After removal of 6 bases from V and 6 bases from J, the junction contained 7 bases not matched to a gene. As DNA, the CDR3 is TGTGCCAGTAGACAGGGGGGTGCCGCAAACATTCAGTACTTC. Translating it yields CASRQGGAANIQYF.

The chain carries TRBV19 and TRBJ1-2; 10 bases line up with TRBD1. This CDR3 is built from 13 residues. Germline assignment: CDR1 LNHDA and CDR2 SQIVND (reference sequence). Trimming removed 7 bases from V and 4 bases from J; junction bases left unmatched: 3. The CDR3 region has the DNA TGTGCCAGTAAGGGACAGGGGATCTATGGCTACACCTTC. Translation: CASKGQGIYGYTF.

This chain uses TRBV19 with TRBJ1-2, with D perhaps TRBD1 (6 bases). CDR1 LNHDA and CDR2 SQIVND come from the germline V gene (reference sequence). V dropped 5 bases and J dropped 4 bases, with 11 bases sitting between them. The CDR3 has 13 amino acids. DNA for the CDR3: TGTGCCAGTAGTCCCCTCAGGGGCTATGGCTACACCTTC. Translation gives CASSPLRGYGYTF.

This chain joins TRBV27 and TRBJ2-6, with 9 bases lining up with TRBD1. This CDR3 spans 16 amino acids. After removal of 4 bases from V and 2 bases from J, the junction contained 3 bases not matched to a gene. Germline V gene sequence: CDR1 MNHEY, CDR2 SMNVEV (reference sequence). The chain's CDR3 is CASSSTGGAGANVLTF. The CDR3 DNA follows: TGTGCCAGCAGTTCCACAGGGGGCGCTGGGGCCAACGTCCTGACTTTC.

The table lists this clone with a count of one. The rearrangement joins TRBV15 to TRBJ2-7; 10 nucleotides align to TRBD2. The CDR3 contains 18 residues. CDR1 is LNHNV, CDR2 YYDKDF, per germline (reference sequence). The V and J ends lost 1 base and 6 bases, in that order; junction bases with no gene match: 15. As DNA, the CDR3 is TGTGCCACCAGCAGAGTGGGGCCGGTCCAGCGGGGGGGACCCGAGCAGTACTTC. This sequence encodes CATSRVGPVQRGGPEQYF.

In its sample, this clone was seen once. Other DNA sequences in this specimen translate into the identical CDR3. The chain carries TRBV19 and TRBJ1-5; tentatively, D is TRBD1 (5 bases). Germline values: CDR1 LNHDA, CDR2 SQIVND (reference sequence). The ends were cut back, 3 bases at V and 5 bases at J, with 8 bases in the middle. The CDR3 contains 13 residues. CDR3 amino acids: CASSIRGYQPQHF. The CDR3, as DNA: TGTGCCAGTAGTATTCGGGGGTATCAGCCCCAGCATTTT.

This clone was detected a few times. The chain recombines TRBV6-5 with TRBJ2-7; D may be TRBD1 or TRBD2 (5 bases each). Trimming took 5 bases from V and 6 from J, leaving 17 bases between them. Per germline, CDR1 MNHEY and CDR2 SVGAGI. The CDR3 is 14 amino acids. The CDR3, as DNA: TGTGCCAGCAGTAGACAGATCTCTGGGGGCGAGCAGTACTTC. This sequence encodes CASSRQISGGEQYF.

This clone has only a few counts. The J gene is TRBJ1-1, the V gene TRBV28; the D gene is possibly TRBD1 (5 bases). The CDR3 runs to 13 residues. The ends were cut back, 3 bases at V and 4 bases at J, with 9 bases in the middle. The V gene's germline CDR1 is MDHEN and CDR2 SYDVKM. CDR3 in DNA: TGTGCCAGCAGTTTGCAGGGAGTCACTGAAGCTTTCTTT. Protein product: CASSLQGVTEAFF.

V is TRBV5-1 and J is TRBJ2-7; 12 nucleotides match TRBD2. V shed 3 bases, J shed 2 bases, and the junction held 3 bases outside the gene matches. CDR3 length: 15 residues. Germline assignment: CDR1 SGHRS and CDR2 YFSETQ. The CDR3 reads CASSSSSGRAYEQYF. In nucleotides, the CDR3 is TGCGCCAGCAGCTCTTCTAGCGGGAGGGCCTACGAGCAGTACTTC.

A few counts support this clone. The CDR3 here is CASTSGTSGTGELFF. CDR3 in DNA: TGTGCCAGCACCTCCGGGACTAGCGGGACTGGGGAGCTGTTTTTT. The chain carries TRBV2 and TRBJ2-2, with 13 positions matching TRBD2. Germline lookup yields CDR1 SNHLY and CDR2 FYNNEI. The CDR3 totals 15 residues. V shed 7 bases, J shed 8 bases, and the junction held 7 bases outside the gene matches.

In its sample, this clone was seen a few times. The J gene is TRBJ2-7, the V gene TRBV18; 8 bases agree with TRBD2. The germline V gene encodes CDR1 KGHSH and CDR2 LQKENI. Germline trimming cut 10 bases from V and 2 bases from J; bases unmatched to any gene: 7. The CDR3 extends over 13 amino acids. CDR3 bases: TGTGCCACCAACCTAGCGGGCACCTACGAGCAGTACTTC. As protein: CATNLAGTYEQYF.

The chain employs TRBV9 and TRBJ2-7, with TRBD2 matching over 7 bases. CDR1 and CDR2 from the germline V gene are SGDLS and YYNGEE. The V and J ends lost 3 bases and 6 bases, in that order; junction bases with no gene match: 15. CDR3 length: 16 amino acids. The CDR3 DNA reads as TGTGCCAGCAGCGCCGGAATAGGACTAGAAGTTACCGAGCAGTACTTC. Translation: CASSAGIGLEVTEQYF.

The sample holds many counts of this clone. V is TRBV25-1 and J is TRBJ2-1; D uncertain. The V gene's germline CDR1 is MGHDK and CDR2 SYGVNS. Trimming removed 4 bases at V and 7 bases at J, with 17 bases between. The CDR3 totals 15 residues. The CDR3 coding sequence is TGTGCCAGCAGTGTTTCAGGAACAAAACAGAATGAGCAGTTCTTC. It is translated as CASSVSGTKQNEQFF.

Here the CDR3 DNA reads TGTGCCAGCAGCTCCAACAGGGAGGAGACCCAGTACTTC. Translating gives CASSSNREETQYF. The genes are TRBV7-7 and TRBJ2-5; TRBD1 might be the D (6 bases). The CDR3 is made up of 13 amino acids. Germline V gene lookup returns CDR1 SSHAT and CDR2 FNYEAQ (reference sequence). Trimming cost V 4 bases and J 5 bases, with 11 bases left between them.

The chain uses TRBV6-5 and TRBJ2-3, with D possibly being TRBD2 (6 bases). Germline CDR1 and CDR2: MNHEY and SVGAGI. This CDR3 has 15 amino acids. V shed 6 bases and J shed 4 bases, with 17 bases lying between them. Here the CDR3 DNA reads TGTGCCAGCAGGAGATCACGGGAGTACGCAGATACGCAGTATTTT. It encodes CASRRSREYADTQYF.

The chain uses TRBV7-2 and TRBJ1-2, with D uncertain. Germline CDR1 SGHTA, CDR2 FQGNSA. The CDR3 extends over 15 amino acids. V lost 0 bases to trimming and J lost 6 bases, with 14 bases between them. The CDR3 coding sequence is TGTGCCAGCAGCTTAGCCGGACCCAGCGGGCATGGCTACACCTTC. Protein: CASSLAGPSGHGYTF.

This clone showed up just a few times. The same CDR3 also results from other DNA sequences found in this sample. The V call is TRBV2, the J call TRBJ1-5, with D tentatively TRBD1 (5 bases). This CDR3 contains 15 residues. Germline CDR1 is SNHLY and CDR2 is FYNNEI. The ends were cut back, 4 bases at V and 2 bases at J, with 12 bases in the middle. DNA for the CDR3: TGTGCCAGCAGTGGAACAGGAACGGGCAATCAGCCCCAGCATTTT. As protein: CASSGTGTGNQPQHF.

CDR3 sequence (DNA): TGTGCCAGCAGGACTAGCGGGAGGACACCGCGGCAGTACTTC. It translates to CASRTSGRTPRQYF. The chain recombines TRBV28 with TRBJ2-7, with 13 bases fitting TRBD2. After removal of 6 bases from V and 9 bases from J, the junction contained 8 bases not matched to a gene. The CDR3 length is 14 residues. CDR1 MDHEN and CDR2 SYDVKM come from the germline V gene.

J is TRBJ1-4 and V is TRBV2; the match to TRBD1 covers 7 bases. V lost 6 bases and J lost 3; bases outside the gene matches: 4. The CDR3 has 14 amino acids. CDR1 is SNHLY, CDR2 FYNNEI, per germline. For the CDR3, the DNA is TGTGCCAGCAGCCTGGGGACAGCTAATGAAAAACTGTTTTTT. Its protein is CASSLGTANEKLFF.

DNA of the CDR3: TGCGCCAGCAGTCTCGTAGCGGGAGGCGAGCAGTACTTC. Protein sequence: CASSLVAGGEQYF. The J gene is TRBJ2-7, the V gene TRBV10-1; TRBD2 aligns across 10 bases. Germline CDR1 reads WNHNN; CDR2 reads SYGVQD (reference sequence). After removal of 5 bases from V and 6 bases from J, the junction contained 4 bases not matched to a gene. The CDR3 has 13 amino acids.